This is a list of T cell receptor beta chains from one sample in a study of cytomegalovirus exposure and HLA in healthy donors. Using immunoSEQ multiplex PCR, the repertoire was profiled, and TCRdb retains in-frame clones only, with some absent. The sample has 200,000 to 300,000 clones, roughly 90% seen once; the top ten hold 12%. Sequencing input: PBMCs. The source of these receptors is a young man in good health and CMV-seropositive. Both conserved end residues are part of each CDR3. A D gene is named only where the DNA matches it firmly. The listing skips clone size in some rows; elsewhere it reads once, few, many or a size class.

length | J | D | V | size | DNA | CDR3
16 | TRBJ2-1 | TRBD1 | TRBV11-2 | - | TGTGCCAGCAGCTTAGATCTGAACAGGGGGCGGACGGAGCAGTTCTTC | CASSLDLNRGRTEQFF
13 | TRBJ2-2 | - | TRBV5-1 | once | TGCGCCAGCAGCTTGGAGGGGGGCCGGGAGCTGTTTTTT | CASSLEGGRELFF
12 | TRBJ1-2 | - | TRBV14 | few | TGTGCCAGCGAGAGCCAGAACTATGGCTACACCTTC | CASESQNYGYTF
13 | TRBJ2-7 | - | TRBV29-1 | - | TGCAGCGTTCGAGTGGGACAAACCTACGAGCAGTACTTC | CSVRVGQTYEQYF
14 | TRBJ2-7 | TRBD2 | TRBV18 | - | TGTGCCAGCTCCCAGGGGCTAGCGGGAGCCGAGCAGTACTTC | CASSQGLAGAEQYF
12 | TRBJ1-1 | - | TRBV2 | - | TGTGCCAGCAGGAGCGAGAACACTGAAGCTTTCTTT | CASRSENTEAFF
12 | TRBJ1-2 | TRBD1 | TRBV28 | - | TGTGCCAGCAGTTACAGGGGTTATGGCTACACCTTC | CASSYRGYGYTF
13 | TRBJ1-1 | TRBD1 | TRBV29-1 | - | TGCAGCGTTGGGGACAGTTTGAACACTGAAGCTTTCTTT | CSVGDSLNTEAFF
14 | TRBJ2-2 | TRBD1 | TRBV2 | - | TGTGCCAGCAGCGACCGGACAGGGGCCGGGGAGCTGTTTTTT | CASSDRTGAGELFF
12 | TRBJ2-1 | - | TRBV29-1 | - | TGCAGCGTTGAAGATGGCCGACAGGCCCACATCTTC | CSVEDGRQAHIF
16 | TRBJ1-2 | - | TRBV2 | - | TGTGCCAGCAGTGAAAACGAGGCGGAATCTAACTATGGCTACACCTTC | CASSENEAESNYGYTF
10 | TRBJ2-7 | - | TRBV20-1 | few | TGCAGTGCTGGAGTCGGTCGGCAGTACTTC | CSAGVGRQYF
19 | TRBJ2-1 | TRBD2 | TRBV7-8 | - | TGTGCCAGCAGCTTAGCACTAGCGGGAGGACCAACCGATTACAATGAGCAGTTCTTC | CASSLALAGGPTDYNEQFF
15 | TRBJ2-7 | - | TRBV2 | - | TGTGCCAGCAGTGAAGCGCAAGAGGGGGTATTCGAGCAGTACTTC | CASSEAQEGVFEQYF
14 | TRBJ2-5 | - | TRBV4-3 | - | TGCGCCAGCAGCCAATCGCAGTACCAAGAGACCCAGTACTTC | CASSQSQYQETQYF
13 | TRBJ1-2 | TRBD1 | TRBV6-6 | - | TGTGCCAGCAGCAACGACAGGGGCTATGGCTACACCTTC | CASSNDRGYGYTF
14 | TRBJ2-7 | TRBD2 | TRBV5-1 | - | TGCGCCAGCAGCTCCGGGACTAGCGGGAGAAAGCAGTACTTC | CASSSGTSGRKQYF
13 | TRBJ2-5 | - | TRBV5-1 | once | TGCGCCAGCTCCGAGCAACACCAAGAGACCCAGTACTTC | CASSEQHQETQYF
16 | TRBJ1-1 | - | TRBV5-1 | once | TGCGCCAGCAGCTTTCACCAAGGCAGTGTGAACACTGAAGCTTTCTTT | CASSFHQGSVNTEAFF
15 | TRBJ2-7 | - | TRBV6-1 | - | TGTGCCAGCAGTGGCGACAGGATCCCCCTCTACGAGCAGTACTTC | CASSGDRIPLYEQYF
16 | TRBJ2-3 | - | TRBV29-1 | - | TGCAGCGTTGAAGATCGGCTCAGAACTAGCACAGATACGCAGTATTTT | CSVEDRLRTSTDTQYF
15 | TRBJ1-1 | TRBD1 | TRBV10-3 | once | TGTGCCAGCAGTGAAGCGGACAGGGGATCGGCTGAAGCTTTCTTT | CASSEADRGSAEAFF
14 | TRBJ2-2 | TRBD2 | TRBV6-1 | - | TGTGCCATTAGGACTAGCGGTAACACCGGGGAGCTGTTTTTT | CAIRTSGNTGELFF
12 | TRBJ2-1 | - | TRBV7-9 | - | TGTGCCAGCAGCCCCCTTAACAATGAGCAGTTCTTC | CASSPLNNEQFF
13 | TRBJ1-1 | - | TRBV18 | - | TGTGCCAGCTCACCCGGCTGGAACACTGAAGCTTTCTTT | CASSPGWNTEAFF
15 | TRBJ2-7 | - | TRBV28 | - | TGTGCCAGCAGTTTACGGTCAACTGCGGGTCTCGAGCAGTACTTC | CASSLRSTAGLEQYF
14 | TRBJ2-7 | - | TRBV30 | - | TGTGCCTGGAGTGTAGGCAGGGCGTCCTACGAGCAGTACTTC | CAWSVGRASYEQYF
13 | TRBJ2-7 | - | TRBV15 | - | TGTGCCACCAGCAGTGGAACAACCTACGAGCAGTACTTC | CATSSGTTYEQYF
17 | TRBJ2-2 | TRBD2 | TRBV5-1 | - | TGCGCCAGCAGCTTGCCCAGGGTAGCGGGAGACACCGGGGAGCTGTTTTTT | CASSLPRVAGDTGELFF
17 | TRBJ2-1 | TRBD1 | TRBV5-1 | once | TGCGCCAGCAGCTTGGGCCTCCGACAGGGGGCGGAGAATGAGCAGTTCTTC | CASSLGLRQGAENEQFF
13 | TRBJ2-1 | TRBD1 | TRBV6-5 | once | TGTGCCAGCAGACAAAACAGGGGCGGTGAGCAGTTCTTC | CASRQNRGGEQFF
13 | TRBJ2-7 | TRBD1 | TRBV7-6 | - | TGTGCCAGCAGCCTGGGACAGGGTATCGAGCAGTACTTC | CASSLGQGIEQYF
13 | TRBJ1-1 | - | TRBV6-5 | - | TGTGCCAGCAGTTACAAGGAGAGGACTGAAGCTTTCTTT | CASSYKERTEAFF
15 | TRBJ2-1 | - | TRBV7-9 | once | TGTGCCAGCAAGTGGGGAGAGGGGTCCTACAATGAGCAGTTCTTC | CASKWGEGSYNEQFF
16 | TRBJ2-3 | - | TRBV19 | - | TGTGCCAGTAGTATAGATGTGTCGGCTGACACAGATACGCAGTATTTT | CASSIDVSADTDTQYF
17 | TRBJ1-1 | - | TRBV5-8 | - | TGTGCCAGCAGCTACTTGCCTGGCGTGAATTTGAACACTGAAGCTTTCTTT | CASSYLPGVNLNTEAFF
13 | TRBJ1-5 | - | TRBV30 | - | TGTGCCTGGGGTCGGGTGGGTACTCAGCCCCAGCATTTT | CAWGRVGTQPQHF
13 | TRBJ1-3 | - | TRBV30 | - | TGTGCCTGTGACAGAAACTCTGGAAACACCATATATTTT | CACDRNSGNTIYF
14 | TRBJ2-1 | - | TRBV5-1 | - | TGCGCCAGCAGCTTGGGGACAGCCTACAATGAGCAGTTCTTC | CASSLGTAYNEQFF
15 | TRBJ2-7 | TRBD1 | TRBV7-9 | - | TGTGCCAGCAGCGACCCCGACAGGGGGTCCTACGAGCAGTACTTC | CASSDPDRGSYEQYF
13 | TRBJ1-1 | - | TRBV7-9 | many | TGTGCCAGCAGCTTAGAAGGGAACACTGAAGCTTTCTTT | CASSLEGNTEAFF
16 | TRBJ2-1 | TRBD1 | TRBV29-1 | - | TGCAGCGTTGAATTGATCGGACAGGGGGTCTACAATGAGCAGTTCTTC | CSVELIGQGVYNEQFF
14 | TRBJ2-7 | - | TRBV7-9 | once | TGTGCCAGCAGCTTAGGAACAGAGACCTACGAGCAGTACTTC | CASSLGTETYEQYF
15 | TRBJ2-2 | TRBD1 | TRBV6-1 | - | TGTGCCAGCAGGATTACGACAGGGTTAACCGGGGAGCTGTTTTTT | CASRITTGLTGELFF
15 | TRBJ1-3 | - | TRBV15 | once | TGTGCCACCAGCCGAGTTTCGGTCTCTGGAAACACCATATATTTT | CATSRVSVSGNTIYF
15 | TRBJ1-1 | - | TRBV5-5 | - | TGTGCCAGCAGCTTGACGGTCTTAATGAACACTGAAGCTTTCTTT | CASSLTVLMNTEAFF
15 | TRBJ2-1 | TRBD2 | TRBV18 | - | TGTGCCAGCTCCCTCCGGGGGACTAGCAGTAATGAGCAGTTCTTC | CASSLRGTSSNEQFF
13 | TRBJ2-2 | - | TRBV5-1 | - | TGCGCCAGCAGCTCCCAGAACACCGGGGAGCTGTTTTTT | CASSSQNTGELFF
13 | TRBJ1-2 | TRBD1 | TRBV30 | - | TGTGCCTGGACCCGGCAGGGGGGAGAAGGCTACACCTTC | CAWTRQGGEGYTF
14 | TRBJ2-1 | - | TRBV25-1 | - | TGTGCCAGCAGTGAGCCCCGGGACTACAATGAGCAGTTCTTC | CASSEPRDYNEQFF
15 | TRBJ2-1 | - | TRBV7-6 | - | TGTGCCAGCAGCCCCCGGGACTCCAAGAGGAATGAGCAGTTCTTC | CASSPRDSKRNEQFF
14 | TRBJ1-4 | - | TRBV6-5 | once | TGTGCCAGCAGTTACTCATGGGTTGCTGAAAAACTGTTTTTT | CASSYSWVAEKLFF
15 | TRBJ2-3 | - | TRBV4-2 | - | TGTGCCAGCAGCCGCGGCGGGACCGGCACAGATACGCAGTATTTT | CASSRGGTGTDTQYF
15 | TRBJ1-2 | - | TRBV6-1 | - | TGTGCCAGCAGTGGCGGGGGTGGGGTAGTGTATGGCTACACCTTC | CASSGGGGVVYGYTF
14 | TRBJ2-1 | - | TRBV5-1 | - | TGCGCCAGCAGCTTGGCAGGGGCCCACAATGAGCAGTTCTTC | CASSLAGAHNEQFF
15 | TRBJ2-7 | - | TRBV15 | - | TGTGCCACCAGCAGAGAGGGAAGCGACTCCTACGAGCAGTACTTC | CATSREGSDSYEQYF
14 | TRBJ2-7 | TRBD2 | TRBV10-3 | - | TGTGCCATAAGACATAGCGGGAGCTCCTACGAGCAGTACTTC | CAIRHSGSSYEQYF